One T cell receptor beta chain is described in this entry. What it recognizes is unknown. Germline V gene lookup returns CDR1 KGHSH and CDR2 LQKENI. Trimming shortened V by 3 bases and J by 6 bases, and 9 bases separated the two germline ends. This CDR3 region has 13 residues. The data belong to a study of siplizumab effects on memory and regulatory T cells. The assay covered 75,000 to 100,000 TCR templates per sample. Profiled with immunoSEQ multiplex PCR; TCRdb holds only in-frame clones, not every one. The profile shows around 100,000 clones, under 95% of them singletons. Overall study results and limits: Under siplizumab, an average around 66% of mappable alloreactive CD4+ clones were Treg-derived, compared with around 25% in controls. Proliferating siplizumab-culture Treg suppressive function went unconfirmed.

Sample: Tregs sorted from blood. The TCR was taken from a human donor in good health. This chain uses TRBV18 with TRBJ2-4, with D maybe TRBD2 (6 bases). The CDR3: CASSPGTPNIQYF. The CDR3 DNA sequence: TGTGCCAGCTCACCTGGGACTCCAAACATTCAGTACTTC.